This is a list of T cell receptor beta chains from one sample in a study of blood T cell repertoires in COVID-19. Assay used: immunoSEQ multiplex PCR; TCRdb lists only in-frame clones, some missing. Of under 200,000 clones detected, roughly four fifths appear once; the ten largest clones hold 6% to 7%. Material for sequencing was peripheral blood. The origin of the receptors is a woman aged 40 to 50 with acute or convalescent COVID-19. Each CDR3 is given with its conserved first and last residue. D genes are given only for firm matches. Not all rows give a size; the values are once, few, many and, for expanded clones, a class.

v_call: TRBV7-9; d_call: NA; j_call: TRBJ2-3; clone_size: NA; cdr3_nt: TGTGCCAGCAGCTCCGTCGATACGCAGTATTTT; cdr3_aa: CASSSVDTQYF
v_call: TRBV5-6; d_call: TRBD1; j_call: TRBJ1-6; clone_size: NA; cdr3_nt: TGTGCCAGCACCTCAAGACAGGGCGGCTCACCCCTCCACTTT; cdr3_aa: CASTSRQGGSPLHF
v_call: TRBV30; d_call: NA; j_call: TRBJ2-3; clone_size: NA; cdr3_nt: TGTGCCTGGAATAGGGCAGGGAGGTCCTCTACGCAGTATTTT; cdr3_aa: CAWNRAGRSSTQYF
v_call: TRBV6-4; d_call: NA; j_call: TRBJ2-3; clone_size: few; cdr3_nt: TGTGCCAGCAGTGTCGGAGCCGGAGGGGATACGCAGTATTTT; cdr3_aa: CASSVGAGGDTQYF
v_call: TRBV9; d_call: NA; j_call: TRBJ1-1; clone_size: NA; cdr3_nt: TGTGCCAGCAGCGTATCAGCACAGTCTCTGAACACTGAAGCTTTCTTT; cdr3_aa: CASSVSAQSLNTEAFF
v_call: TRBV6-5; d_call: NA; j_call: TRBJ1-6; clone_size: few; cdr3_nt: TGTGCCAGCACCACCGTGACATATTCACCCCTCCACTTT; cdr3_aa: CASTTVTYSPLHF
v_call: TRBV27; d_call: NA; j_call: TRBJ2-3; clone_size: NA; cdr3_nt: TGTGCCAGCAGTTTTAACTTCAAACATACGCAGTATTTT; cdr3_aa: CASSFNFKHTQYF
v_call: TRBV6-5; d_call: TRBD2; j_call: TRBJ2-7; clone_size: NA; cdr3_nt: TGTGCCAGCAGTTACTCGTCGGCGGGAGCCTACGAGCAGTACTTC; cdr3_aa: CASSYSSAGAYEQYF
v_call: TRBV28; d_call: NA; j_call: TRBJ2-2; clone_size: NA; cdr3_nt: TGTGCCAGCAGTTCCCCCCAGCGGAGGTACACCGGGGAGCTGTTTTTT; cdr3_aa: CASSSPQRRYTGELFF
v_call: TRBV7-9; d_call: NA; j_call: TRBJ1-4; clone_size: NA; cdr3_nt: TGTGCCAGCTCTCCTGTAACTAATGAAAAACTGTTTTTT; cdr3_aa: CASSPVTNEKLFF
v_call: TRBV6-1; d_call: NA; j_call: TRBJ1-1; clone_size: once; cdr3_nt: TGTGCCAGCAGTGAAGCGGGGAGTGCAGGGGACACTGAAGCTTTCTTT; cdr3_aa: CASSEAGSAGDTEAFF
v_call: TRBV5-1; d_call: NA; j_call: TRBJ1-1; clone_size: NA; cdr3_nt: TGCGCCAGCAGCTTGATTAGTCAACGGAACACTGAAGCTTTCTTT; cdr3_aa: CASSLISQRNTEAFF
v_call: TRBV5-1; d_call: TRBD2; j_call: TRBJ2-5; clone_size: NA; cdr3_nt: TGCGCCAGCAGCTTGGGCGTAGCGGGGGGGCCAGAGACCCAGTACTTC; cdr3_aa: CASSLGVAGGPETQYF
v_call: TRBV2; d_call: NA; j_call: TRBJ2-7; clone_size: once; cdr3_nt: TGTGCCAGCCGAGAATGGAGCTACGAGCAGTACTTC; cdr3_aa: CASREWSYEQYF
v_call: TRBV13; d_call: TRBD1; j_call: TRBJ1-6; clone_size: NA; cdr3_nt: TGTGCCAGCAGCAGCAAGGGGGCCCCCTATAATTCACCCCTCCACTTT; cdr3_aa: CASSSKGAPYNSPLHF
v_call: TRBV7-9; d_call: NA; j_call: TRBJ2-3; clone_size: NA; cdr3_nt: TGTGCCAGCAGCCGACCGGGTACAGATACGCAGTATTTT; cdr3_aa: CASSRPGTDTQYF
v_call: TRBV9; d_call: TRBD2; j_call: TRBJ2-3; clone_size: NA; cdr3_nt: TGTGCCAGCAGCGTAGTCCCTAGCGGGGTTTCAGATACGCAGTATTTT; cdr3_aa: CASSVVPSGVSDTQYF